Each of the 30 T cell receptor beta chains below was sequenced from the same sample in a study of read filtering for tumor transcriptome and immune sequencing. From roughly 400 ng of RNA, a library with molecular barcoded alpha/delta and beta/gamma adaptors was made. TCRdb reanalysed the reads using MiXCR and keeps one entry per CDR3 protein. This table holds some 130,000 distinct CDR3 sequences, around 13% found once. Input material: a population of CD138-negative cells sorted from bone marrow. All receptors derive from a donor at least 40 years old with multiple myeloma.

This clonotype was found many times. This rearrangement joins TRBV7-9 to TRBJ2-1; the match to TRBD2 covers 7 bases. Germline CDR1 and CDR2: SEHNR and FQNEAQ (reference sequence). V was pared by 5 bases and J by 2 bases, with 9 bases of the junction left unmatched. The CDR3 covers 16 residues. Here the CDR3 reads CASSPVSGGAYNEQFF. CDR3 DNA sequence: TGTGCCAGCAGCCCGGTTAGTGGGGGGGCCTACAATGAGCAGTTCTTC.

Comment on this clonotype: This clone may be a read error of a much larger clone one base away. The chain recombines TRBV7-2 with TRBJ2-3, with 8 bases that match TRBD2. CDR1 and CDR2 from the germline V gene are SGHTA and FQGNSA. V lost 5 bases, J lost 8 bases, and 15 bases stayed unmatched. CDR3 length: 16 amino acids. CDR3: CASSPRSGGAAGTQYF. The CDR3 nucleotides read TGTGCCAGCAGCCCCAGGTCCGGGGGGGCCGCAGGTACGCAGTATTTT.

This clonotype has ten or more counts. V and J are TRBV11-2 and TRBJ1-2; TRBD1 agrees at 8 bases. V gave up 1 base and J gave up 4 bases; unmatched junction bases: 5. Germline CDR1 is SGHAT and CDR2 is FQNNGV. This CDR3 spans 15 amino acids. The CDR3 reads CASSLAPGGGYGYTF. CDR3 coding DNA: TGTGCCAGCAGCTTAGCCCCAGGGGGCGGCTATGGCTACACCTTC.

This clonotype turned up a few times. The V and J genes are TRBV29-1 and TRBJ2-5, with unresolved D. Per germline, CDR1 SQVTM and CDR2 ANQGSEA. V lost 3 bases and J 2 bases, leaving 7 bases between the germline ends. This CDR3 has 12 amino acids. CDR3 loop: CSVDPGQETQYF. The CDR3 DNA follows: TGCAGCGTTGATCCGGGTCAAGAGACCCAGTACTTC.

This clonotype came up many times. The chain has TRBV12-3 or TRBV12-4 and TRBJ1-5; D is unresolved. CDR3 length equals 13 residues. V was pared by 5 bases and J by 6 bases, with 11 bases between. The DNA of the CDR3 is TGTGCCAGCAGTCGTGCGCTTAGTCAGCCCCAGCATTTT. Residues: CASSRALSQPQHF.

This clonotype has a count of ten or more. V is TRBV6-6 and J is TRBJ2-2; 10 bases align to TRBD2. Unmatched junction bases numbered 14, after V lost 6 bases and J lost 4 bases. Germline V gene data show CDR1 as MNHNY and CDR2 as SVGAGI (reference sequence). This CDR3 region has 18 residues. The CDR3 region is CASSPWIAGGLGTGELFF. In DNA, the CDR3 is TGTGCCAGCAGCCCCTGGATAGCGGGGGGCCTGGGCACCGGGGAGCTGTTTTTT.

This clonotype was found many times. V gene TRBV6-2 or TRBV6-3 combines with J gene TRBJ1-5; D perhaps matches TRBD1 (6 bases). The CDR3 spans 13 residues. With 7 bases removed from V and 6 bases from J, the gap between germline ends came to 13 bases. Germline loops: CDR1 MNHEY, CDR2 SVGEGT. The CDR3 sequence is CASNGGGSQPQHF. In DNA, the CDR3 is TGTGCCAGCAACGGAGGGGGGTCTCAGCCCCAGCATTTT.

This clonotype was counted ten times or more. This rearrangement joins TRBV14 to TRBJ1-2; D not certain. The CDR3 is made up of 13 amino acids. Trimming pared 4 bases from V and 8 bases from J, leaving 14 bases between. Germline CDR1 reads SGHDN; CDR2 reads FVKESK. CDR3 sequence reads: CASSPRRGRGYTF. CDR3 in DNA: TGTGCCAGCAGCCCTCGACGGGGTCGGGGCTACACCTTC.

A note on this clonotype: The junction departs from the called germline gene at one end, perhaps through a read error. The chain recombines TRBV20-1 with TRBJ1-4; 9 bases line up with TRBD1. Looked up from germline, CDR1 is DFQATT and CDR2 is SNEGSKA (reference sequence). CDR3 length: 14 residues. The chain's CDR3 is CSVTTGGSVEKRFF. The CDR3 nucleotides are TGCAGTGTAACGACAGGGGGTTCTGTTGAAAAACGGTTTTTT.

This clonotype was counted ten times or more. The gene calls are TRBV29-1 and TRBJ2-5, with 8 bases identical to TRBD2. Germline loops: CDR1 SQVTM, CDR2 ANQGSEA. There are 17 residues in the CDR3. Trimming at V came to 4 bases and at J to 2 bases, leaving 15 bases not matched to a gene. CDR3 protein: CSVGGSRLAGNQETQYF. CDR3 DNA: TGCAGCGTTGGCGGGTCGCGGCTAGCGGGCAATCAAGAGACCCAGTACTTC.

The chain links TRBV28 to TRBJ2-4; tentative D call: TRBD1 (5 bases). Trimming took off 7 bases at V and 6 bases at J, with 13 bases between the two ends. The germline V gene has CDR1 MDHEN and CDR2 SYDVKM. The CDR3 spans 13 residues. CDR3 amino acids: CASTSGSINIQYF. The CDR3 region has the DNA TGTGCCAGCACATCAGGGTCGATAAACATTCAGTACTTC.

This clonotype was picked up many times. V and J are TRBV6-2 or TRBV6-3 and TRBJ2-4; 8 bases match TRBD1. J gave up 7 bases and V 5 bases, and 4 bases lay outside the gene matches. The CDR3 covers 13 residues. Per the germline V gene, CDR1 is MNHEY and CDR2 is SVGEGT. CDR3 region: CASSPDRANIQYF. The CDR3 DNA reads TGTGCCAGCAGTCCGGACAGGGCGAACATTCAGTACTTC.

Concerning this clonotype: A much larger clone lies a single base off, so this may be a read error. V usage is TRBV6-5 and J usage is TRBJ2-5; 8 bases map to TRBD2. Germline CDR1 is MNHEY and CDR2 is SVGAGI. The CDR3 consists of 14 residues. Trimming removed 6 bases from V and 5 bases from J; junction bases left unmatched: 8. The CDR3 bases are TGTGCCAGCAGGGCCACTAGCGGCCATGAGACCCAGTACTTC. It encodes CASRATSGHETQYF.

This clonotype was found many times. This chain links TRBV12-3 or TRBV12-4 with TRBJ1-5, with 10 positions matching TRBD1. Trimming took 6 bases from V and 6 from J; bases not matched to a gene: 5. This CDR3 has 14 amino acids. The CDR3 spells CASSPDRGGQPQHF. For the CDR3, the DNA is TGTGCCAGCAGCCCGGACAGGGGGGGTCAGCCCCAGCATTTT.

The table lists this clonotype with many counts. The chain links TRBV3-1 to TRBJ2-7; TRBD1 matches 7 bases. CDR1 and CDR2 (germline): LGHDT, YNNKEL (reference sequence). CDR3 length: 16 residues. Trimming removed 1 base from V and 1 base from J; junction bases left unmatched: 7. This chain's CDR3 is CASSQGIGGGSYEQYF. In DNA, the CDR3 is TGTGCCAGCAGCCAAGGGATAGGGGGCGGGTCCTACGAGCAGTACTTC.

V gene TRBV7-9 combines with J gene TRBJ1-5; maybe TRBD1 (6 bases). The CDR3 is 14 amino acids. Trimming pared 5 bases from V and 0 bases from J, leaving 8 bases between. Germline V gives CDR1 SEHNR, CDR2 FQNEAQ (reference sequence). The CDR3, as DNA: TGTGCCAGCAGCCGGACAGCTAGCAATCAGCCCCAGCATTTT. As protein: CASSRTASNQPQHF.

This clonotype was detected many times. The J gene is TRBJ2-5, the V gene TRBV7-2, with 9 bases matching TRBD2. Trimming cost V 0 bases and J 4 bases; bases outside gene matches: 6. This CDR3 is 16 amino acids long. Germline assignment: CDR1 SGHTA and CDR2 FQGNSA. CDR3 sequence reads: CASSLAGTSTPETQYF. The CDR3 DNA follows: TGTGCCAGCAGCTTAGCAGGGACTAGCACTCCAGAGACCCAGTACTTC.

This clonotype was observed at least ten times. CDR3 loop: CASSRQGVEQYF. CDR3 DNA sequence: TGTGCCAGCAGTCGCCAGGGTGTCGAGCAGTACTTC. The chain recombines TRBV6-2 or TRBV6-3 with TRBJ2-7, with D possibly TRBD1 on 5 matching bases. CDR1 and CDR2 (germline): MNHEY, SVGEGT. This CDR3 spans 12 amino acids. The V gene lost 5 bases and the J gene lost 6 bases, with 11 bases spanning the gap.

There are many counts of this clonotype. This chain links TRBV5-1 with TRBJ2-3, with no clear D. Trimming left V 3 bases short and J 4 bases short, with 6 bases between. The length of the CDR3 is 12 residues. CDR1 and CDR2 from the germline V gene are SGHRS and YFSETQ. The CDR3 DNA follows: TGCGCCAGCAGCTCAGGAGCAGATACGCAGTATTTT. It codes for CASSSGADTQYF.

There are a few counts of this clonotype. This chain uses TRBV30 with TRBJ2-3; TRBD2 matches at 10 bases. CDR3 length: 18 amino acids. V was clipped by 3 bases and J by 2 bases; unmatched bases: 14. The germline CDR1 and CDR2 sequences are GTSNPN and SVGIG (reference sequence). This chain's CDR3 is CAWRSPRLAGEDTDTQYF. The CDR3 DNA follows: TGTGCCTGGAGGTCCCCAAGGCTAGCGGGAGAAGACACAGATACGCAGTATTTT.

Worth noting for this clonotype: A far larger clone is only one base removed, so a read error is likely. Without the conserved terminal phenylalanine or tryptophan, this CDR3 likely stems from a read error. The rearrangement uses TRBV5-6 and TRBJ2-5; D gene ambiguous. Germline CDR1 and CDR2: SGHDT and YYEEEE. The V end was cut by 0 bases, the J end by 3 bases, with 0 bases between. The CDR3 runs 11 residues. The CDR3 region has the DNA TGTGCCAGCAGCTTGGAAGAGACCCAGTACTGC. This gives the protein CASSLEETQYC.

This clonotype was observed at least ten times. This rearrangement joins TRBV6-1 to TRBJ1-4; 8 nucleotides match TRBD1. This CDR3 spans 15 amino acids. Trimming at V came to 7 bases and at J to 8 bases, leaving 12 bases not matched to a gene. Germline lookup yields CDR1 MNHNS and CDR2 SASEGT. CDR3 nucleotides: TGTGCCAGCACCGCGCGGTCAGGGGGCCGAGAAAAACTGTTTTTT. Its protein is CASTARSGGREKLFF.

This clonotype was seen more than once but under ten times. This chain joins TRBV5-4 and TRBJ2-3; D remains ambiguous. The CDR3 sequence is 13 residues long. Trimming took 2 bases from V and 2 from J, leaving 6 bases between them. Germline V gene lookup returns CDR1 SGHNT and CDR2 YYREEE (reference sequence). The CDR3 region has the DNA TGTGCCAGCAGCTTCGATAACACAGATACGCAGTATTTT. Translation: CASSFDNTDTQYF. The full variable domain, completed using reference TRBV5-4 and TRBJ2-3, is ETGVTQSPTHLIKTRGQQVTLRCSSQSGHNTVSWYQQALGQGPQFIFQYYREEENGRGNFPPRFSGLQFPNYSSELNVNALELDDSALYLCASSFDNTDTQYFGPGTRLTVL.

The chain links TRBV5-6 to TRBJ2-2, with no clear D. V dropped 0 bases and J dropped 0 bases, with 12 bases sitting between them. The CDR3 runs to 17 residues. The V gene's germline CDR1 is SGHDT and CDR2 YYEEEE. CDR3 coding DNA: TGTGCCAGCAGCTTGGGTGATTGGCTGACGAACACCGGGGAGCTGTTTTTT. Translated: CASSLGDWLTNTGELFF. Full variable domain (outside the CDR3, taken from reference TRBV5-6 and TRBJ2-2): DAGVTQSPTHLIKTRGQQVTLRCSPKSGHDTVSWYQQALGQGPQFIFQYYEEEERQRGNFPDRFSGHQFPNYSSELNVNALLLGDSALYLCASSLGDWLTNTGELFFGEGSRLTVL.

This clonotype has a count of ten or more. The chain has TRBV7-9 and TRBJ1-1; 7 bases map to TRBD1. This CDR3 has 11 amino acids. With V trimmed by 8 bases and J by 7 bases, 4 bases remained unmatched. The V gene's germline CDR1 is SEHNR and CDR2 FQNEAQ (reference sequence). The CDR3 nucleotides are TGTGCCAGCGGGACAGTTAGTGAAGCTTTCTTT. It specifies CASGTVSEAFF.

For this clonotype: A single base separates this from a much larger clone, so it may be a read error. The chain links TRBV2 to TRBJ1-2; unclear D gene. Germline loops: CDR1 SNHLY, CDR2 FYNNEI. The CDR3 totals 13 residues. The CDR3 DNA follows: TGTGCCAGCGGTGAAGGTCTTAACTATGGCTACACCTTC. Encoded protein: CASGEGLNYGYTF. Full variable domain (rest looked up from reference TRBV2 and TRBJ1-2): EPEVTQTPSHQVTQMGQEVILRCVPISNHLYFYWYRQILGQKVEFLVSFYNNEISEKSEIFDDQFSVERPDGSNFTLKIRSTKLEDSAMYFCASGEGLNYGYTFGSGTRLTVV.

This clonotype has at least ten counts. CDR3 nucleotide sequence: TGCAGTGTAAAGGGGACTAGCGGGAGGGCCGGGCAGTTCTTC. Translation gives CSVKGTSGRAGQFF. The chain couples TRBV20-1 to TRBJ2-1, with 16 bases lining up with TRBD2. The CDR3 runs 14 residues. The V gene's germline CDR1 is DFQATT and CDR2 SNEGSKA (reference sequence). The ends lost 7 bases at V and 12 bases at J; junction bases unmatched: 9.

A few counts support this clonotype. A much larger clonotype is one base distant, so this may be a read error. The V call is TRBV6-5, the J call TRBJ1-4; possible D gene TRBD1, 5 bases. From germline, CDR1 is MNHEY and CDR2 SVGAGI. The CDR3 covers 14 residues. The CDR3 coding sequence is TGTGCCAGCAGTAGGACAAGGACTAATGAAGAACTGTTTTTT. Amino acid sequence: CASSRTRTNEELFF.

This clonotype has a count of ten or more. This chain uses TRBV29-1 with TRBJ2-5; D is unclear. Between the trimmed V and J ends, which lost 2 bases and 2 bases, there was a span of 3 bases. The V gene's germline CDR1 is SQVTM and CDR2 ANQGSEA. The CDR3 has 11 amino acids. The CDR3 DNA follows: TGCAGCGTTGAACGGCAAGAGACCCAGTACTTC. This encodes CSVERQETQYF.

Comments on this clonotype: A much larger clone lies one base from this, so it may be a read error. The chain couples TRBV20-1 to TRBJ2-7; D gene ambiguous. CDR1 and CDR2 (germline): DFQATT, SNEGSKA (reference sequence). CDR3 length: 14 amino acids. In nucleotides, the CDR3 is TGCAGTGCTCAGAAGGGCGGCCTCTCCTACGGGCAGTACTTC. It encodes CSAQKGGLSYGQYF.